The source of this T cell receptor beta chain is a study of blood T cell repertoires in COVID-19. For the study at large: In each case, the material was cDNA or gDNA derived from T cells, B-cell-depleted T cells, or PBMCs.

From germline, CDR1 is SGHNT and CDR2 YYREEE (reference sequence). There are 16 residues in the CDR3. J was trimmed by 1 base and V by 1 base; bases with no gene match: 6. Generated by immunoSEQ multiplex PCR, the TCRdb table keeps only in-frame clones and is missing some. The sample carries about 140,000 clones, 84% recorded once. The chain joins TRBV5-4 to TRBJ1-1; TRBD1 matches 8 bases. The sample taken for sequencing was peripheral blood. The receptor's source is a human donor in a cohort sampled during active COVID-19. CDR3 region: CASSLLTGAGNTEAFF. As DNA, the CDR3 is TGTGCCAGCAGCTTGCTGACAGGGGCAGGGAACACTGAAGCTTTCTTT.